The clone carrying this TCR beta chain was detected once. The data originate from a study of blood T cell repertoires in COVID-19. TCRdb's copy holds only in-frame clones and misses some; the assay was immunoSEQ multiplex PCR. The data show approximately 320,000 clones, approximately 85% seen once. With 3 bases removed from V and 1 base from J, the gap between germline ends came to 12 bases. CDR1 and CDR2 (germline): GTSNPN, SVGIG (reference sequence). CDR3 length: 14 residues. The sequenced sample was peripheral blood. This chain joins TRBV30 and TRBJ1-1; D remains ambiguous. This clonotype originated in a human donor in a cohort sampled during active COVID-19. The CDR3 nucleotides read TGTGCCTGGAGAAAGCGGAGTGGGAACACTGAAGCTTTCTTT. Its translation: CAWRKRSGNTEAFF.